This T cell receptor beta chain was observed in a study of control samples from healthy donors and cancer patients. The ends lost 0 bases at V and 1 base at J; junction bases unmatched: 2. Per germline, CDR1 WNHNN and CDR2 SYGVQD (reference sequence). The CDR3 loop spans 15 amino acids. Measured with immunoSEQ multiplex PCR; TCRdb has only the in-frame clones, and not every one. Of 100,000 to 110,000 clones in the sample, roughly 90% are singletons; the top ten hold about 20%. The chain couples TRBV10-1 to TRBJ2-5; 7 positions match TRBD1. The sample comprised blood. The TCR was taken from a woman between 45 and 65 years old in good health. The chain's CDR3 is CASSESHRGQETQYF. The CDR3 DNA is TGCGCCAGCAGTGAGTCCCACAGGGGCCAAGAGACCCAGTACTTC.